This TCR beta chain was sequenced for a study of blood T cell repertoires in COVID-19. Study overall: Samples came from the United States, Italy and Spain, spanning acute and convalescent COVID-19. From T cells, B-cell-depleted T cells, or PBMCs came the material, which was cDNA or gDNA.

In the original processing: Researchers report that nucleated cell counts were estimated from reference gene primer amplification. The repertoire was sequenced with immunoSEQ multiplex PCR; TCRdb's copy has only in-frame clones and lacks some. That table supplies the V and J calls and clone size; D and trimming were determined from the DNA. This table has under 300,000 clones, 86% appearing once. Enrolled during active infection, Seattle patients were then followed longitudinally. This receptor was taken from a woman in her seventies with COVID-19, enrolled during active disease. Sequencing used peripheral blood.

CDR3 nucleotides: TGTGCCACTGCCTCGACAGGGAGAGTGCCAGATACGCAGTATTTT. Protein product: CATASTGRVPDTQYF. This chain links TRBV24-1 with TRBJ2-3, with 7 bases lining up with TRBD1. This CDR3 comprises 15 residues. Trimming removed 10 bases from V and 4 bases from J; junction bases left unmatched: 13. Germline assignment: CDR1 KGHDR and CDR2 SFDVKD.